The TCR beta chain described here comes from a study of cytomegalovirus exposure and HLA in healthy donors. The CDR3 covers 15 residues. V trimming: 6 bases; J trimming: 4 bases; junction bases outside the gene matches: 8. The germline V gene encodes CDR1 MNHEY and CDR2 SVGAGI. Regarding the study as a whole: High sensitivity and specificity were reportedly achieved when the classifier diagnosed cytomegalovirus status.

Profiled with immunoSEQ multiplex PCR; TCRdb holds only in-frame clones, not every one. The sample lists approximately 70,000 clones; about 95% were seen once. This clone was detected once. Its antigen is undetermined. This sequence was found in a young woman in good health and CMV-seronegative. Material for sequencing was PBMCs. The V gene is TRBV6-5, the J gene TRBJ2-1; TRBD2 matches 8 bases. The CDR3: CASSHGGGRYNEQFF. The CDR3, as DNA: TGTGCCAGCAGCCACGGGGGGGGACGATACAATGAGCAGTTCTTC.